One and the same sample provided the 18 T cell receptor beta chains below, sequenced in a study of blood T cells in healthy people across ages (dated by TCRdb to the mid-2010s). Libraries were constructed by 5' RACE. Sequencing took place on an Illumina HiSeq 2500. A second about 7 to 11 cycle PCR used a sample-barcoded 5' primer and a J-beta primer mix. TCRdb reanalyzed the raw reads on its own, using fastp at Q25 for trimming and MiXCR for clone calling, and kept in-frame beta chains. Each CDR3 protein gets just one entry, which takes the most common genes and DNA from the rows behind it. This sample gives hundreds of thousands of distinct CDR3 sequences in total; 44% of them show up just once. The top ten hold roughly 19% of the sample. Material for sequencing was blood. The receptors shown here come from a man aged 60 to 75 in good health.

The chain combines TRBV29-1 with TRBJ2-1; the D gene could be TRBD1 or TRBD2 (5 bases each). The germline CDR1 and CDR2 sequences are SQVTM and ANQGSEA. V lost 6 bases, J lost 2 bases, and 17 bases lay in between. The CDR3 is made up of 15 amino acids. CDR3 protein: CSVAPGTWPYNEQFF. In nucleotides, the CDR3 is TGCAGCGTCGCTCCCGGGACGTGGCCCTACAATGAGCAGTTCTTC.

This clonotype has a handful of counts. The chain links TRBV20-1 to TRBJ2-1; TRBD1 matches 7 bases. Per the germline V gene, CDR1 is DFQATT and CDR2 is SNEGSKA (reference sequence). The CDR3 spans 13 residues. V lost 3 bases and J lost 8; bases outside the gene matches: 7. The DNA for the CDR3 is TGCAGTGCTAGTCCCAGGGGGATGCATGAGCAGTTCTTC. Translation: CSASPRGMHEQFF.

The V and J genes are TRBV10-3 and TRBJ2-1; no definite D call. V was cut by 4 bases and J by 13 bases, with 14 bases left in between. The CDR3 length is 12 residues. Germline V gene data show CDR1 as ENHRY and CDR2 as SYGVKD. CDR3 sequence reads: CAISVDFETQFF. The DNA of the CDR3 is TGTGCCATCAGTGTGGATTTCGAGACCCAGTTCTTC.

This sequence joins TRBV4-1 and TRBJ2-1; 10 nucleotides match TRBD2. Germline assignment: CDR1 MGHRA and CDR2 YSYEKL. Unmatched junction bases numbered 6, after V lost 0 bases and J lost 4 bases. This CDR3 region has 17 residues. The CDR3 DNA follows: TGCGCCAGCAGCCAAGACGGACTAGCGGAGTCTTACAATGAGCAGTTCTTC. Protein product: CASSQDGLAESYNEQFF.

This clonotype appeared a single time. The junction shows a germline mismatch at one end, possibly a read error. The rearrangement links TRBV9 to TRBJ2-3; 9 bases are shared with TRBD2. The V gene's germline CDR1 is SGDLS and CDR2 YYNGEE. The CDR3 has 16 amino acids. The CDR3 here is CASSVGSSGGIDAQYF. Written as DNA, the CDR3 is TGTGCCAGCAGCGTAGGAAGTAGCGGGGGTATAGATGCGCAGTATTTT. Variable domain in full (rest from reference TRBV9 and TRBJ2-3): DSGVTQTPKHLITATGQRVTLRCSPRSGDLSVYWYQQSLDQGLQFLIQYYNGEERAKGNILERFSAQQFPDLHSELNLSSLELGDSALYFCASSVGSSGGIDAQYFGPGTRLTVL.

The rearrangement uses TRBV5-1 and TRBJ2-2, with D possibly being TRBD1 (6 bases). From germline, CDR1 is SGHRS and CDR2 YFSETQ. The V end was cut by 4 bases, the J end by 3 bases, with 13 bases between. The CDR3 loop spans 15 amino acids. The CDR3 loop is CASSRLGADTGELFF. The CDR3 coding sequence is TGCGCCAGCAGCCGATTGGGGGCTGACACCGGGGAGCTGTTTTTT.

This clonotype showed up just a few times. The rearrangement links TRBV20-1 to TRBJ2-5, with D perhaps matching TRBD1 (6 bases). CDR1 and CDR2 from the germline V gene are DFQATT and SNEGSKA (reference sequence). V lost 4 bases and J 5 bases, leaving 20 bases between the germline ends. This CDR3 comprises 15 residues. In nucleotides, the CDR3 is TGCAGTGCTATCAAGTACGGGACACTCGGCGAGACCCAGTACTTC. Translated: CSAIKYGTLGETQYF.

The V and J genes are TRBV9 and TRBJ2-3; a weak D match, TRBD2 (6 bases). From germline, CDR1 is SGDLS and CDR2 YYNGEE. V lost 3 bases to trimming and J lost 1 base, with 18 bases between them. The CDR3 covers 17 residues. The CDR3 protein is CASSGLGGGVGTDTQYF. CDR3 DNA sequence: TGTGCCAGCAGCGGTCTCGGTGGCGGGGTGGGCACAGATACGCAGTATTTT.

Only a few counts were recorded for this clonotype. V is TRBV28 and J is TRBJ2-7, with 8 bases aligning to TRBD1. The ends lost 2 bases at V and 2 bases at J; junction bases unmatched: 5. Per germline, CDR1 MDHEN and CDR2 SYDVKM. The CDR3 spans 15 residues. CDR3 nucleotide sequence: TGTGCCAGCAGTTTACCGACAGGGGCCACCTACGAGCAGTACTTC. Encoded protein: CASSLPTGATYEQYF.

The genes are TRBV7-2 and TRBJ2-1; D not resolved. V was clipped by 1 base and J by 3 bases, with 16 bases between them. The germline CDR1 and CDR2 sequences are SGHTA and FQGNSA. The CDR3 runs 17 residues. The CDR3 nucleotides are TGTGCCAGCAGCTTAGTAAGGATGGGTCAAATCTACAATGAGCAGTTCTTC. It encodes CASSLVRMGQIYNEQFF.

This clonotype occurred once. The chain recombines TRBV4-3 with TRBJ2-7; 14 positions match TRBD2. V lost 2 bases and J lost 7; bases outside the gene matches: 10. This CDR3 contains 17 residues. From germline, CDR1 is LGHNA and CDR2 YSLEER. CDR3 nucleotide sequence: TGCGCCAGCAGCCAACCGACTAGCGGGGGGGCCCGTAATGAGCAGTACTTC. Protein sequence: CASSQPTSGGARNEQYF.

This clonotype was detected a few times. This chain links TRBV2 with TRBJ2-7, with D possibly being TRBD2 (5 bases). CDR3 length equals 12 residues. Per the germline V gene, CDR1 is SNHLY and CDR2 is FYNNEI. Trimming removed 6 bases from V and 11 bases from J, with 17 bases in between. The CDR3 sequence is CASRESGSGKYF. The CDR3, as DNA: TGTGCCAGCAGGGAGTCGGGGTCGGGGAAGTACTTC.

The genes are TRBV6-2 or TRBV6-3 and TRBJ2-7; D uncertain. V was trimmed by 5 bases and J by 4 bases, leaving 9 bases between them. The germline CDR1 and CDR2 sequences are MNHEY and SVGEGT. The length of the CDR3 is 12 residues. The CDR3 region has the DNA TGTGCCAGCAGTCCGCCCTATTACGAGCAGTACTTC. Protein: CASSPPYYEQYF.

The chain is built from TRBV7-9 and TRBJ1-1; TRBD1 is a possible D gene (6 bases). Germline lookup yields CDR1 SEHNR and CDR2 FQNEAQ (reference sequence). The CDR3 has 15 residues. Trimming took 4 bases from V and 1 from J, leaving 13 bases between them. The CDR3 sequence is CASSSEGTPNTEAFF. The DNA of the CDR3 is TGTGCCAGCAGCTCAGAAGGGACACCGAACACTGAAGCTTTCTTT.

The chain carries TRBV11-2 and TRBJ2-1, with D possibly TRBD2 on 5 matching bases. The CDR3 loop spans 12 amino acids. Trimming pared 3 bases from V and 8 bases from J, leaving 8 bases between. Germline CDR1 reads SGHAT; CDR2 reads FQNNGV. The CDR3 DNA follows: TGTGCCAGCAGCTTTCAGCGGCATGAGCAGTTCTTC. Translation: CASSFQRHEQFF.

The J gene is TRBJ2-7, the V gene TRBV30, with 7 bases aligning to TRBD1. Per the germline V gene, CDR1 is GTSNPN and CDR2 is SVGIG (reference sequence). The CDR3 covers 14 residues. The trim removed 0 bases at V and 0 bases at J, leaving 2 bases unmatched. CDR3 sequence (DNA): TGTGCCTGGAGTGTAGGGGGCAGCTCCTACGAGCAGTACTTC. Its translation is CAWSVGGSSYEQYF.

The chain uses TRBV4-3 and TRBJ2-6; the D gene is possibly TRBD2 (5 bases). V was trimmed by 0 bases and J by 2 bases, leaving 11 bases between them. The CDR3 has 17 residues. Germline lookup yields CDR1 LGHNA and CDR2 YSLEER. CDR3 protein: CASSQDRRGAGANVLTF. CDR3 bases: TGCGCCAGCAGCCAAGATCGTCGGGGTGCTGGGGCCAACGTCCTGACTTTC.

Note on this clonotype: A much bigger clone sits one base away, suggesting this may be a read error. The chain has TRBV29-1 and TRBJ2-5; tentatively, D is TRBD2 (6 bases). CDR1 is SQVTM, CDR2 ANQGSEA, per germline. The germline V and J ends were trimmed by 7 bases and 11 bases, with 20 bases remaining between them. The CDR3 consists of 12 residues. In DNA form, the CDR3 reads TGCAGCGCCGGAGGGGTTTACTACGTGCAGTACTTC. This gives the protein CSAGGVYYVQYF.